The T cell receptor (beta chain) described here comes from a study of blood T cell repertoires in COVID-19. In the study overall: T cells, B-cell-depleted T cells, or PBMCs provided the cDNA or gDNA that served as material.

Looked up from germline, CDR1 is GTSNPN and CDR2 is SVGIG (reference sequence). The CDR3 sequence is 15 residues long. Between the trimmed V and J ends, which lost 0 bases and 8 bases, there was a span of 16 bases. Two consecutive negative NP/OP PCR tests, clearance, or resolved symptoms defined Cohort 3 recovery. Assay used: immunoSEQ multiplex PCR; TCRdb lists only in-frame clones, some missing. This table holds 110,000 to 150,000 clones, approximately 80% found once. The clonotype was recovered from a woman aged 45 to 65 who had recovered from COVID-19. Sequencing used PBMCs or T cells enriched from blood (not recorded which). The genes are TRBV30 and TRBJ1-4; possible D gene TRBD1, 5 bases. The CDR3 nucleotides read TGTGCCTGGAGTGTATCCGCAGGGATGGGCGAAAAACTGTTTTTT. Translated, it gives CAWSVSAGMGEKLFF. The full variable domain, in which reference TRBV30 and TRBJ1-4 provide the parts outside the CDR3, is SQTIHQWPATLVQPVGSPLSLECTVEGTSNPNLYWYRQAAGRGLQLLFYSVGIGQISSEVPQNLSASRPQDRQFILSSKKLLLSDSGFYLCAWSVSAGMGEKLFFGSGTQLSVL.